This T cell receptor (beta chain) came from a study of tumor and adjacent non-tumor tissue in lung cancer. Study information: Stage I to III disease affected roughly 10 men and 5 women aged about 31 to 85.

On this clonotype itself: Its antigen is unidentified. One end of the junction fails to match germline, which may point to a read error.

TCRbeta libraries were built with three rounds of nested PCR, modified from ARM-PCR. TCRdb re-called the multiplex PCR reads through MiXCR, storing one row per CDR3 protein. The sample records some 71,000 distinct CDR3 sequences, 72% being singletons. Overall study findings and caveats: Compared with tumor, normal lung showed significantly lower TCR diversity. In normal lung, the top 100 clones were significantly more dominant than in tumor.

The CDR3 covers 16 residues. The germline gives CDR1 LGHNA, CDR2 YNFKEQ. The template was RNA from unsorted bulk tissue. The chain links TRBV4-2 to TRBJ2-3, with TRBD2 identical over 8 bases. The sequenced material came from lung tumor tissue. The TCR comes from a woman between 40 and 55 years old with non-small cell lung cancer. The CDR3 DNA sequence: TGTACCAGCAGCCATGGAGCGGGAGTTAGTACAGATACGCAGTATTTT. Encoded protein: CTSSHGAGVSTDTQYF.